The rows below give T cell receptor beta chains drawn from one sample of a study of vaccination and CD4 T cells after COVID-19. The antigens of these receptors remain unknown. TCRdb reanalysed the PCR reads using MiXCR and keeps one entry per CDR3 protein. The data contain some 10,000 distinct CDR3 sequences, about 48% of them singletons. Sequencing used cultured CD4+ T cells from blood, obtained after SARS-CoV-2 vaccination. The receptors originated from a human donor with COVID-19. CDR3s include the opening cysteine and the closing phenylalanine or tryptophan. The order of the fields is V gene, D gene, clone size, J gene, CDR3 protein, CDR3 DNA. D genes are given only for firm matches. For some rows the clone size is stated as once, few or many, or as a class when expanded; others skip it.

TRBV6-1	TRBD1	.	TRBJ1-1	CASTEGQGVTEAFF	TGTGCCAGCACCGAGGGACAGGGGGTCACTGAAGCTTTCTTT
TRBV5-4	TRBD1	once	TRBJ1-1	CASSLAGGRGFTEAFF	TGTGCCAGCAGCTTGGCCGGAGGCAGGGGGTTCACTGAAGCTTTCTTT
TRBV20-1	TRBD1	.	TRBJ1-5	CSARGGQGISQPQHF	TGCAGTGCTAGAGGGGGACAGGGGATCAGTCAGCCCCAGCATTTT
TRBV15	.	.	TRBJ2-5	CATSRVLTRAQETQYF	TGTGCCACCAGCAGAGTCCTGACTAGGGCCCAAGAGACCCAGTACTTC
TRBV7-9	.	.	TRBJ1-6	CASSPDSSSYNSPLHF	TGTGCCAGCAGCCCCGATAGTAGCTCCTATAATTCACCCCTCCACTTT
TRBV7-9	.	few	TRBJ2-3	CASSSRDTSTDTQYF	TGTGCCAGCAGCTCGCGGGACACCAGCACAGATACGCAGTATTTT
TRBV4-2	TRBD1	.	TRBJ2-6	CASSQGDSYSGANVLTF	TGTGCCAGCAGCCAAGGGGACAGCTACTCTGGGGCCAACGTCCTGACTTTC
TRBV20-1	.	.	TRBJ1-5	CSAPGDLGGGNQPQHF	TGCAGTGCTCCGGGGGACCTCGGGGGGGGCAATCAGCCCCAGCATTTT
TRBV4-2	.	.	TRBJ2-1	CASSQSGSHNEQFF	TGTGCCAGCAGCCAGAGCGGTTCGCACAATGAGCAGTTCTTC
TRBV7-2	TRBD1	once	TRBJ2-6	CASSKYSGGIGANVLTF	TGTGCCAGCAGCAAATATTCAGGGGGCATCGGGGCCAACGTCCTGACTTTC
TRBV6-1	.	.	TRBJ2-5	CARRLETQYF	TGTGCCAGACGGTTAGAGACCCAGTACTTC
TRBV28	TRBD2	.	TRBJ2-3	CASSHTSGGPTDTQYF	TGTGCCAGCAGCCACACTAGCGGGGGACCCACAGATACGCAGTATTTT
TRBV27	.	few	TRBJ2-3	CASSPLGGQEDTQYF	TGTGCCAGCAGTCCTCTGGGGGGTCAGGAAGATACGCAGTATTTT
TRBV5-4	.	.	TRBJ2-7	CASSLGTVPYEQYF	TGTGCCAGCAGCTTGGGGACAGTACCCTACGAGCAGTACTTC
TRBV12-3/TRBV12-4	.	.	TRBJ1-1	CASTAGTPDEAFF	TGTGCCAGCACCGCCGGGACCCCAGATGAAGCTTTCTTT
TRBV19	.	.	TRBJ1-6	CASSSRTNRVGNSPLHF	TGTGCCAGTAGTTCCCGGACAAATCGGGTTGGTAATTCACCCCTCCACTTT
TRBV20-1	.	few	TRBJ1-2	CSARASGRGYTF	TGCAGTGCTAGAGCTTCAGGGAGGGGCTACACCTTC
TRBV10-3	.	few	TRBJ1-1	CAISEGAMNTEAFF	TGTGCCATCAGTGAGGGAGCCATGAACACTGAAGCTTTCTTT
TRBV2	.	.	TRBJ2-4	CASSSRGLGIQYF	TGTGCCAGCAGTAGTAGGGGCTTAGGCATTCAGTACTTC
TRBV30	TRBD1	.	TRBJ1-2	CAWSPTGTGLRTF	TGTGCCTGGAGTCCGACCGGGACAGGGCTTAGGACCTTC
TRBV27	.	.	TRBJ1-4	CASSLLGAGKKLFF	TGTGCCAGCAGTTTATTAGGTGCAGGGAAGAAACTGTTTTTT
TRBV6-1	.	.	TRBJ1-6	CASSKGHSSSYNSPLHF	TGTGCCAGCAGTAAGGGACACTCGAGCTCCTATAATTCACCCCTCCACTTT
TRBV6-1	.	.	TRBJ1-1	CASSPMKGTEAFF	TGTGCCAGCAGCCCAATGAAGGGGACTGAAGCTTTCTTT
TRBV6-1	.	.	TRBJ2-7	CASSELAHGGSYEQYF	TGTGCCAGCAGTGAACTAGCCCATGGGGGATCCTACGAGCAGTACTTC